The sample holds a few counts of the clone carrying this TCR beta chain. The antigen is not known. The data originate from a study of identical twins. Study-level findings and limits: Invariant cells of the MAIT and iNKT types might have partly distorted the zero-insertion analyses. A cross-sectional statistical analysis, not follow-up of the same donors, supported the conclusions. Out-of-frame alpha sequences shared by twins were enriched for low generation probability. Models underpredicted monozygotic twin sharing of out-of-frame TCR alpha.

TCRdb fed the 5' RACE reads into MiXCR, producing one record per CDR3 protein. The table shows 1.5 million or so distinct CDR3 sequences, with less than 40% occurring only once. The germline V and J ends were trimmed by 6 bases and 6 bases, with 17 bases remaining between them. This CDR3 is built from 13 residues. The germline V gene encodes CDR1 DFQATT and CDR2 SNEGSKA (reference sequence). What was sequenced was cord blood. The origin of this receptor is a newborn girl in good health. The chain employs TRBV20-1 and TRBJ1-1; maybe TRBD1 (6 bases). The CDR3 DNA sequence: TGCAGTGCAAAAAGACAGGTACCCGCTGAAGCTTTCTTT. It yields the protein CSAKRQVPAEAFF.